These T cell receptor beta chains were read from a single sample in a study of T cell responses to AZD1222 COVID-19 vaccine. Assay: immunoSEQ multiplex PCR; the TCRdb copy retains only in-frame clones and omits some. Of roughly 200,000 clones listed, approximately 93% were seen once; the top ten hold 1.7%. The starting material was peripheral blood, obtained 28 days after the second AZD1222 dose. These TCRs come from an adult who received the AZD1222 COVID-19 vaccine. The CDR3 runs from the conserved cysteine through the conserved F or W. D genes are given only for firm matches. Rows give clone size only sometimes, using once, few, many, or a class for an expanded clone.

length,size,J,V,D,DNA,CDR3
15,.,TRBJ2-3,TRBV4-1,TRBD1,TGCGCCAGCAGCCTCCGGGGACAGGGTACAGATACGCAGTATTTT,CASSLRGQGTDTQYF
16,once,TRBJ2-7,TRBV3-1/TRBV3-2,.,TGTGCCAGCAGCCAATTCCACACCGGGACTCCCTACGAGCAGTACTTC,CASSQFHTGTPYEQYF
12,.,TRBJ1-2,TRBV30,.,TGTGCCTGGAGTGTCCCCGGCAGGGGCTACACCTTC,CAWSVPGRGYTF
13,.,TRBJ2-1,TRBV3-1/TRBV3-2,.,TGTGCCAGCAGCCAAGATCTCTTGAATGAGCAGTTCTTC,CASSQDLLNEQFF
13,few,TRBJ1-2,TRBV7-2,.,TGTGCCAGCAGCTTTCGCGCGGCTAGTGGCTACACCTTC,CASSFRAASGYTF
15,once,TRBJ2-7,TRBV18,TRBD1,TGTGCCAGCTCACCACCGATCGTGGGACAGGGTTGGCAGTACTTC,CASSPPIVGQGWQYF
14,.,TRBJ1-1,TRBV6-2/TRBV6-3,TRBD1,TGTGCCAGCAGCCCCAGGGGGGGCAACACTGAAGCTTTCTTT,CASSPRGGNTEAFF
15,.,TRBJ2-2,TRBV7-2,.,TGTGCCAGCACCTCAGGACAGCAGAACACCGGGGAGCTGTTTTTT,CASTSGQQNTGELFF
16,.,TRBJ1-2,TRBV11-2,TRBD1,TGTGCCAGCAGCCCCGCCGGGACAGGATATAACTATGGCTACACCTTC,CASSPAGTGYNYGYTF
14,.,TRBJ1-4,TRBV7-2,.,TGTGCCAGCAGCTTCGGCAGGGGTAATGAAAAACTGTTTTTT,CASSFGRGNEKLFF
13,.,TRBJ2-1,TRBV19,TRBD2,TGTGCCAGTAGTATCGCGGGGGGGACTTATCAGTTCTTC,CASSIAGGTYQFF
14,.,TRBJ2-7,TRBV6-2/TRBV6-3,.,TGTGCCAGCAGTTACTGGGAGGGGGTGTACGAGCAGTACTTC,CASSYWEGVYEQYF
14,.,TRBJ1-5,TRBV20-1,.,TGCAGTGCTAGTACTATGGATTGGGATCAGCCCCAGCATTTT,CSASTMDWDQPQHF
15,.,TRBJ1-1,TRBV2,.,TGTGCCAGCAGTGACCCCCAGCCCAAAGGGTTACGAGCTTTCTTT,CASSDPQPKGLRAFF